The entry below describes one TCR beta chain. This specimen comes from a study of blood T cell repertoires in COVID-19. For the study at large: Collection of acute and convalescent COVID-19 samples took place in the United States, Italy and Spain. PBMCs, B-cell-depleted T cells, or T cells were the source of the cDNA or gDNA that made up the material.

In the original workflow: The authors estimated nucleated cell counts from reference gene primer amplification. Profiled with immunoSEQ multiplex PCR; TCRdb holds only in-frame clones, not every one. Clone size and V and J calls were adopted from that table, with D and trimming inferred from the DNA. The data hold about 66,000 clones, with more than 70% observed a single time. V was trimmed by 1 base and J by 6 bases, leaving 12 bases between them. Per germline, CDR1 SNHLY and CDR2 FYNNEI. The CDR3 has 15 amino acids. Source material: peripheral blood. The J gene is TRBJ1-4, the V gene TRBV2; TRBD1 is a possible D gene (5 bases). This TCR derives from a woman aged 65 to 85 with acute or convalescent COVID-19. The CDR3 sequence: CASSEVGGGYEKLFF. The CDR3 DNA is TGTGCCAGCAGTGAAGTCGGTGGGGGGTATGAAAAACTGTTTTTT.